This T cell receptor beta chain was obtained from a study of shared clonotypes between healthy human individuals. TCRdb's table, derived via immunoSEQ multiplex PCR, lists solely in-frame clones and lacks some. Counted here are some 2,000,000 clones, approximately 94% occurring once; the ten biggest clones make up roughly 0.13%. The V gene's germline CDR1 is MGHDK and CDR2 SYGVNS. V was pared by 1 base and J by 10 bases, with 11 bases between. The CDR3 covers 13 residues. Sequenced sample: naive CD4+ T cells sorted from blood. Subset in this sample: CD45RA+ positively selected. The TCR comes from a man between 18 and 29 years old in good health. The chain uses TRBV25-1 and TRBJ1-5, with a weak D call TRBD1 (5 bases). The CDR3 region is CASSEFGGDPQHF. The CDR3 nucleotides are TGTGCCAGCAGTGAATTTGGCGGGGACCCCCAGCATTTT.